The clone carrying this T cell receptor beta chain was recorded a few times. Its antigen is undetermined. Germline values: CDR1 DFQATT, CDR2 SNEGSKA (reference sequence). Trimming pared 3 bases from V and 8 bases from J, leaving 13 bases between. This CDR3 spans 12 amino acids. The data derive from a study of T cell repertoires in cytomegalovirus infection. Study information: Indicated by public TCR beta signatures were CMV infection and matching HLA type. Study findings and constraints: Cumulated frequencies of public TCR beta families served to identify carriers of CMV plus the relevant HLA. Ex vivo responses were dominated by HLA-C-restricted CMV-specific TCR beta clonotypes.

TCRdb recomputed calls from the reads with MiXCR, one row per CDR3 protein. The sample records 350,000 to 450,000 distinct CDR3 sequences, 15% to 20% being singletons. Sequencing was carried out using PBMCs. The V and J genes are TRBV20-1 and TRBJ1-2; no reliable D call. This clonotype originated in a human donor in good health (CMV status not recorded). Some clones in this sample may be carry-over from other donors' samples. The CDR3 protein is CSASDDTDGYTF. CDR3 sequence (DNA): TGCAGTGCTAGTGACGATACCGACGGCTACACCTTC.